One sample yielded the 10 T cell receptor beta chains listed below, sequenced in a study of blood T cell repertoires in COVID-19. Clones were sequenced by immunoSEQ multiplex PCR, and TCRdb holds only the in-frame ones, with some missing. The sample contains 160,000 or so clones, roughly nine tenths of which appear only once. Sequencing was done on a sample of peripheral blood. Receptors originate from a man in his 60s with active or convalescent COVID-19.

The chain is built from TRBV4-2 and TRBJ2-3; D may be TRBD1 (5 bases). Trimming took 4 bases from V and 0 from J, leaving 11 bases between them. This CDR3 is built from 15 residues. CDR1 and CDR2 from the germline V gene are LGHNA and YNFKEQ. The CDR3 DNA sequence: TGTGCCAGCAGCCCCCGACAGAGCAGCACAGATACGCAGTATTTT. The encoded protein is CASSPRQSSTDTQYF.

The chain recombines TRBV21-1 with TRBJ2-7; TRBD2, the table's D call, was not compared with the DNA. TRBV21-1 is deemed a pseudogene. This CDR3 spans 14 amino acids. The CDR3 sequence is CASSKGGLGVEQYF. DNA for the CDR3: TGTGCCAGCAGCAAAGGGGGACTAGGGGTCGAGCAGTACTTC.

The chain links TRBV5-1 to TRBJ2-7, with 9 bases lining up with TRBD1. Germline CDR1 is SGHRS and CDR2 is YFSETQ. The V gene end was trimmed by 3 bases and the J gene end by 5 bases; junction bases not matched to a gene: 6. The CDR3 has 14 residues. CDR3 sequence reads: CASSSSGQGDEQYF. The CDR3 DNA reads TGCGCCAGCAGCTCCTCGGGACAGGGCGACGAGCAGTACTTC.

The chain uses TRBV5-4 and TRBJ2-7; 8 bases align to TRBD2. The CDR3 runs to 19 residues. J gave up 0 bases and V 0 bases, and 14 bases lay outside the gene matches. Germline CDR1 is SGHNT and CDR2 is YYREEE (reference sequence). The DNA for the CDR3 is TGTGCCAGCAGCTTGGTATACCCGCGGCCTAGCGGGTTCTCCTACGAGCAGTACTTC. It translates to CASSLVYPRPSGFSYEQYF.

The V call is TRBV6-1, the J call TRBJ1-2; perhaps TRBD1 as D (5 bases). The CDR3 totals 13 residues. Germline CDR1 MNHNS, CDR2 SASEGT. V dropped 2 bases and J dropped 5 bases, with 9 bases sitting between them. CDR3 in amino acids: CASSERGRYGYTF. For the CDR3, the DNA is TGTGCCAGCAGTGAAAGGGGAAGGTATGGCTACACCTTC.

This sequence joins TRBV18 and TRBJ1-1; no clear D. The CDR3 totals 14 residues. The germline V gene encodes CDR1 KGHSH and CDR2 LQKENI. The V end lost 3 bases, the J end lost 3 bases, and 11 bases lay between the germline ends. CDR3 sequence: CASSPATGDTEAFF. The CDR3 coding sequence is TGTGCCAGCTCACCCGCGACTGGAGACACTGAAGCTTTCTTT. The variable domain in full, with the rest retrieved from reference TRBV18 and TRBJ1-1, is NAGVMQNPRHLVRRRGQEARLRCSPMKGHSHVYWYRQLPEEGLKFMVYLQKENIIDESGMPKERFSAEFPKEGPSILRIQQVVRGDSAAYFCASSPATGDTEAFFGQGTRLTVV.

This chain links TRBV10-3 with TRBJ1-1; TRBD1 might be the D (5 bases). V lost 6 bases and J 4 bases, leaving 12 bases between the germline ends. The CDR3 loop spans 13 amino acids. Germline loops: CDR1 ENHRY, CDR2 SYGVKD. In nucleotides, the CDR3 is TGTGCCATCAGGGTGGGCGGGGGCACTGAAGCTTTCTTT. Encoded protein: CAIRVGGGTEAFF.

This chain joins TRBV14 and TRBJ2-5; no definite D call. The CDR3 has 16 amino acids. Germline V gene lookup returns CDR1 SGHDN and CDR2 FVKESK. V lost 1 base and J 1 base, leaving 13 bases between the germline ends. Here the CDR3 reads CASSQGRIRLQETQYF. DNA for the CDR3: TGTGCCAGCAGCCAAGGCCGGATCAGACTCCAAGAGACCCAGTACTTC. The variable domain in full, with the rest retrieved from reference TRBV14 and TRBJ2-5, is EAGVTQFPSHSVIEKGQTVTLRCDPISGHDNLYWYRRVMGKEIKFLLHFVKESKQDESGMPNNRFLAERTGGTYSTLKVQPAELEDSGVYFCASSQGRIRLQETQYFGPGTRLLVL.

V is TRBV10-1 and J is TRBJ1-1; D is unclear. CDR1 and CDR2 (germline): WNHNN, SYGVQD (reference sequence). Trimming stripped 5 bases from V and 0 bases from J, with 7 bases between. The CDR3 runs to 13 residues. CDR3 coding DNA: TGCGCCAGCAGTTACAGAATGAACACTGAAGCTTTCTTT. As protein: CASSYRMNTEAFF.

This clone appeared a few times. The chain recombines TRBV5-1 with TRBJ1-1; D uncertain. Germline CDR1 reads SGHRS; CDR2 reads YFSETQ. Trimming removed 3 bases from V and 10 bases from J, with 16 bases in between. The CDR3 is 13 amino acids. CDR3 DNA sequence: TGCGCCAGCAGCTCCTCCGGGTTTGAAAGAGCTTTCTTT. Amino acids: CASSSSGFERAFF.